Listed here are 20 T cell receptor beta chains from one sample, sequenced in a study of response to subunit inactivated influenza vaccine. TCRdb used MiXCR to reprocess the RT-PCR reads, holding one entry per CDR3 protein. The repertoire holds about 170,000 distinct CDR3 sequences, with more than 10% as singletons. These data were also reused for a study on T cells expressing NK-cell markers. This second study says: A 5'RACE template switching approach incorporating UMIs was used to make TCR beta cDNA.

This specimen was CD8+ T cells sorted from PBMCs, taken approximately 13 days after vaccination. The receptor source for this set is a man in his forties or fifties who received an inactivated influenza vaccine.

This clonotype was seen more than once but under ten times. The chain combines TRBV28 with TRBJ2-5; 9 bases line up with TRBD2. The trim removed 0 bases at V and 7 bases at J, leaving 18 bases unmatched. This CDR3 region has 19 residues. In germline, CDR1 is MDHEN, CDR2 SYDVKM. DNA for the CDR3: TGTGCCAGCAGTTTATGGGGCGGGAGGGCCCTTTCCGGCGAAGTGACCCAGTACTTC. It specifies CASSLWGGRALSGEVTQYF.

The chain joins TRBV7-9 to TRBJ2-7; TRBD1 might be the D (6 bases). The CDR3 spans 13 residues. Germline CDR1 reads SEHNR; CDR2 reads FQNEAQ (reference sequence). V gave up 5 bases and J gave up 6 bases, with 14 bases separating them. CDR3 residues: CASSPNPGAEQYF. In nucleotides, the CDR3 is TGTGCCAGCAGCCCAAACCCAGGGGCCGAGCAGTACTTC.

V gene TRBV4-3 combines with J gene TRBJ2-7; a weak D match, TRBD1 (6 bases). CDR3 length: 16 residues. Deletions cut 0 bases from V and 2 bases from J, with 14 bases between. Germline CDR1 is LGHNA and CDR2 is YSLEER. The CDR3, as DNA: TGCGCCAGCAGCCAAGATTCCAGCGAGGGGGCCTACGAGCAGTACTTC. It encodes CASSQDSSEGAYEQYF.

The V and J genes are TRBV28 and TRBJ2-7, with 7 bases aligning to TRBD1. The CDR3 is 13 amino acids. Trimming took 6 bases from V and 6 from J; bases not matched to a gene: 8. In germline, CDR1 is MDHEN, CDR2 SYDVKM. The chain's CDR3 is CASRQEGGIEQYF. The CDR3 bases are TGTGCCAGCAGACAGGAAGGGGGCATCGAGCAGTACTTC.

This clonotype was detected many times. V is TRBV7-2 and J is TRBJ2-7; TRBD2 might be the D (5 bases). The germline V gene has CDR1 SGHTA and CDR2 FQGNSA. The ends were cut back, 1 base at V and 4 bases at J, with 8 bases in the middle. The CDR3 loop spans 13 amino acids. The CDR3 DNA reads TGTGCCAGCAGCTTAGGGACTCAATACGAGCAGTACTTC. Protein product: CASSLGTQYEQYF. The full variable domain, in which reference TRBV7-2 and TRBJ2-7 provide the parts outside the CDR3, is GAGVSQSPSNKVTEKGKDVELRCDPISGHTALYWYRQSLGQGLEFLIYFQGNSAPDKSGLPSDRFSAERTGGSVSTLTIQRTQQEDSAVYLCASSLGTQYEQYFGPGTRLTVT.

The gene calls are TRBV11-2 and TRBJ1-2; D is uncertain. Looked up from germline, CDR1 is SGHAT and CDR2 is FQNNGV. CDR3 length: 13 residues. With 5 bases removed from V and 7 bases from J, the gap between germline ends came to 14 bases. CDR3 sequence: CASSPDTTRGYTF. The CDR3 nucleotides are TGTGCCAGCAGCCCAGACACGACGCGTGGCTACACCTTC.

The gene calls are TRBV15 and TRBJ2-1; weak D call: TRBD1 (6 bases). The CDR3 length is 16 residues. Trimming removed 2 bases from V and 3 bases from J, with 14 bases in between. Germline values: CDR1 LNHNV, CDR2 YYDKDF (reference sequence). This CDR3 is CATSRHKGQNYNEQFF. The CDR3 region has the DNA TGTGCCACCAGCAGACATAAGGGACAAAACTACAATGAGCAGTTCTTC.

Many counts were recorded for this clonotype. The chain's CDR3 is CASSQDPGLEETQYF. The DNA for the CDR3 is TGCGCCAGCAGCCAAGATCCGGGGTTAGAAGAGACCCAGTACTTC. The chain links TRBV4-1 to TRBJ2-5; perhaps TRBD2 as D (5 bases). CDR3 length: 15 residues. CDR1 and CDR2 from the germline V gene are MGHRA and YSYEKL. The V and J ends lost 0 bases and 3 bases respectively, with 11 bases between them.

This clonotype came up a few times. The chain is built from TRBV7-7 and TRBJ2-5; 12 nucleotides align to TRBD2. The CDR3 consists of 18 residues. The V segment lost 1 base and the J segment 3 bases; nucleotides outside the gene matches: 9. CDR1 SSHAT and CDR2 FNYEAQ come from the germline V gene (reference sequence). This CDR3 reads CASSLGSSGRDREETQYF. The CDR3 nucleotides read TGTGCCAGCAGCTTAGGGTCTAGCGGGAGGGATCGGGAAGAGACCCAGTACTTC.

J is TRBJ2-7 and V is TRBV12-3 or TRBV12-4; TRBD1 matches 7 bases. Trimming at V came to 9 bases and at J to 3 bases, leaving 8 bases not matched to a gene. The CDR3 has 13 residues. CDR3 sequence reads: CASSGTADYEQYF. The CDR3 coding sequence is TGTGCCAGTTCCGGGACAGCAGACTACGAGCAGTACTTC.

The V call is TRBV13, the J call TRBJ2-1; D uncertain. The CDR3 has 12 residues. Trimming took off 5 bases at V and 6 bases at J, with 8 bases between the two ends. Per germline, CDR1 PRHDT and CDR2 FYEKMQ (reference sequence). The CDR3 spells CASSTLGNEQFF. In DNA form, the CDR3 reads TGTGCCAGCAGCACCCTAGGCAATGAGCAGTTCTTC.

This clonotype was found many times. The chain recombines TRBV11-1 with TRBJ1-1, with D possibly matching TRBD1 (6 bases). CDR3 size: 19 residues. The V end was cut by 0 bases, the J end by 1 base, with 21 bases between. Germline CDR1 and CDR2: SGHAT and FQDESV (reference sequence). The CDR3, as DNA: TGTGCCAGCAGCTTAGCGGTAACAGGGCGCCAGAATACGAACACTGAAGCTTTCTTT. This gives the protein CASSLAVTGRQNTNTEAFF.

This clonotype was seen ten or more times. This rearrangement joins TRBV6-5 to TRBJ1-1, with D possibly TRBD1 on 5 matching bases. Germline CDR1 MNHEY, CDR2 SVGAGI. The CDR3 sequence is 14 residues long. Trimming stripped 2 bases from V and 1 base from J, with 8 bases between. The CDR3 loop reads CASSYQGGNTEAFF. CDR3 in DNA: TGTGCCAGCAGTTACCAGGGAGGGAACACTGAAGCTTTCTTT.

The gene calls are TRBV10-3 and TRBJ2-5; TRBD1 agrees at 9 bases. In germline, CDR1 is ENHRY, CDR2 SYGVKD. This CDR3 is 14 amino acids long. V gave up 10 bases and J gave up 3 bases; unmatched junction bases: 9. CDR3 nucleotides: TGTGCCACCGGAACTGGGACAGGGAAAGAGACCCAGTACTTC. Amino acids: CATGTGTGKETQYF.

This chain connects TRBV28 to TRBJ2-1; D uncertain. V dropped 6 bases and J dropped 4 bases, with 16 bases sitting between them. Germline V lookup: CDR1 MDHEN, CDR2 SYDVKM. The length of the CDR3 is 15 residues. CDR3 coding DNA: TGTGCCAGCAGACCGCTCGCGGAGACATACAATGAGCAGTTCTTC. Amino acid sequence: CASRPLAETYNEQFF. The full variable domain, its missing parts supplied by reference TRBV28 and TRBJ2-1, is DVKVTQSSRYLVKRTGEKVFLECVQDMDHENMFWYRQDPGLGLRLIYFSYDVKMKEKGDIPEGYSVSREKKERFSLILESASTNQTSMYLCASRPLAETYNEQFFGPGTRLTVL.

The rearrangement joins TRBV20-1 to TRBJ2-3; 10 bases match TRBD1. The V gene's germline CDR1 is DFQATT and CDR2 SNEGSKA (reference sequence). The CDR3 length is 17 residues. J gave up 4 bases and V 5 bases, and 15 bases lay outside the gene matches. In nucleotides, the CDR3 is TGCAGTGCTTCAGGGATCACGACAGGGGGCTTTGCAGATACGCAGTATTTT. It specifies CSASGITTGGFADTQYF.

Within the sample, this clonotype is large. The chain uses TRBV7-9 and TRBJ2-1, with D tentatively TRBD2 (5 bases). Germline lookup yields CDR1 SEHNR and CDR2 FQNEAQ (reference sequence). CDR3 length: 16 amino acids. Trimming took 5 bases from V and 6 from J, leaving 20 bases between them. CDR3 amino acids: CASSPGMASSRNEQFF. CDR3 nucleotides: TGTGCCAGCAGCCCCGGGATGGCCAGCTCACGCAATGAGCAGTTCTTC.

The chain links TRBV4-3 to TRBJ2-1; D uncertain. This CDR3 contains 16 residues. The V and J ends lost 0 bases and 4 bases respectively, with 13 bases between them. CDR1 is LGHNA, CDR2 YSLEER, per germline. The CDR3 nucleotides read TGCGCCAGCAGCCAAGACCAAATGGATCAGTACAATGAGCAGTTCTTC. This encodes CASSQDQMDQYNEQFF.

This clonotype was counted at least ten times. This chain uses TRBV18 with TRBJ2-7, with 7 bases fitting TRBD1. The CDR3 totals 14 residues. Germline loops: CDR1 KGHSH, CDR2 LQKENI. Trimming cost V 1 base and J 4 bases; bases outside gene matches: 4. The CDR3 region has the DNA TGTGCCAGCTCACCACGGGCACAGGGGTACGAGCAGTACTTC. Translating gives CASSPRAQGYEQYF.

The chain recombines TRBV2 with TRBJ2-3; D is possibly TRBD2 (6 bases). V lost 8 bases, J lost 4 bases, and 13 bases lay in between. The CDR3 has 13 residues. CDR1 is SNHLY and CDR2 is FYNNEI in the germline V gene. This chain's CDR3 is CASYQRASDTQYF. The CDR3 region has the DNA TGTGCCAGCTACCAGCGGGCCTCAGATACGCAGTATTTT.